The clone carrying this TCR beta chain was detected only a few times. Looked up from germline, CDR1 is MNHEY and CDR2 is SMNVEV (reference sequence). The germline V and J ends were trimmed by 4 bases and 9 bases, with 17 bases remaining between them. CDR3 length: 14 amino acids. This record comes from a study of T cells after yellow fever vaccination. TCRdb ran MiXCR on the 5' RACE reads and lists one entry per CDR3 protein. The repertoire holds about 200,000 distinct CDR3 sequences, around 3.1% seen once, with around 3.3% in the top ten. This TCR came from a man aged 18-30 years who received the YFV17D yellow fever vaccine. J is TRBJ2-3 and V is TRBV27; D unresolved. The sample here was CD4+ T cells sorted from PBMCs, taken 10 days after the yellow fever booster vaccination. The CDR3 DNA follows: TGTGCCAGCAGTTCCCAACGGTTCGCGGACACGCAGTATTTT. Translated: CASSSQRFADTQYF.